These 7 T cell receptor beta chains were sequenced from one sample in a study of OX40 agonist ivuxolimab in advanced cancers. TCRdb keeps only in-frame clones here, not all; method: immunoSEQ multiplex PCR. This sample has approximately 74,000 clones, with 90% found just once. Sequencing was performed on CD4+ or CD8+ T cells sorted from blood, taken in a trial of the OX40 agonist ivuxolimab. These receptors were obtained from an adult with an advanced solid tumor such as melanoma, head and neck, liver or kidney cancer.

This clone occurred a few times. The chain employs TRBV10-1 and TRBJ1-5; maybe TRBD1 (5 bases). V lost 9 bases and J lost 6, with 21 bases in between. The CDR3 consists of 15 residues. Germline assignment: CDR1 WNHNN and CDR2 SYGVQD (reference sequence). The CDR3 protein is CASTAGPLEGQPQHF. Written as DNA, the CDR3 is TGCGCCAGTACAGCAGGGCCCCTCGAGGGTCAGCCCCAGCATTTT.

This chain joins TRBV11-2 and TRBJ2-1; weak D call: TRBD1 (5 bases). CDR1 is SGHAT and CDR2 is FQNNGV in the germline V gene. The CDR3 loop spans 16 amino acids. Trimming removed 7 bases at V and 5 bases at J, with 21 bases between. The CDR3 reads CASTQGIGVTNNEQFF. CDR3 bases: TGTGCCAGCACCCAAGGAATAGGGGTAACTAACAATGAGCAGTTCTTC.

This sequence joins TRBV4-2 and TRBJ2-3, with TRBD2 matching over 11 bases. Germline CDR1 and CDR2: LGHNA and YNFKEQ. The CDR3 loop spans 16 amino acids. The J segment lost 6 bases and the V segment lost 1 base, leaving 6 bases of the junction unmatched. For the CDR3, the DNA is TGTGCCAGCAGCCAAGTCGGGGTAGCGGGAGGGGATACGCAGTATTTT. Encoded protein: CASSQVGVAGGDTQYF.

This clone was seen just once. The same CDR3 is also encoded by other DNA sequences in this sample. The V call is TRBV6-5, the J call TRBJ2-1, with 10 positions matching TRBD2. This CDR3 has 14 amino acids. In germline, CDR1 is MNHEY, CDR2 SVGAGI. The junction had 8 bases not matched to a gene; V was cut back by 6 bases and J by 9 bases. CDR3 coding DNA: TGTGCCAGCAGAGCGGGAGGGCCAGATGGTGAGCAGTTCTTC. Amino acids: CASRAGGPDGEQFF.

As to this clone: At one end the junction does not follow the germline gene, possibly because of a read error. V gene TRBV28 combines with J gene TRBJ2-4, with D maybe TRBD1 (5 bases). Per germline, CDR1 MDHEN and CDR2 SYDVKM. CDR3 size: 15 residues. CDR3 sequence reads: CASKPQGFGKNVQYF. DNA of the CDR3: TGTGCCAGCAAACCCCAGGGATTTGGCAAAAACGTTCAGTACTTC. The full variable domain, completed using reference TRBV28 and TRBJ2-4, is DVKVTQSSRYLVKRTGEKVFLECVQDMDHENMFWYRQDPGLGLRLIYFSYDVKMKEKGDIPEGYSVSREKKERFSLILESASTNQTSMYLCASKPQGFGKNVQYFGAGTRLSVL.

The rearrangement uses TRBV5-8 and TRBJ2-7, with D perhaps TRBD1 (5 bases). In germline, CDR1 is SGHTS, CDR2 YDEGEE. Trimming pared 0 bases from V and 12 bases from J, leaving 13 bases between. This CDR3 comprises 12 residues. In DNA form, the CDR3 reads TGTGCCAGCAGCTTGGCTAATTCAGGGCTGTACTTC. It encodes CASSLANSGLYF.

The V and J genes are TRBV28 and TRBJ2-3; 13 nucleotides agree with TRBD2. CDR1 is MDHEN, CDR2 SYDVKM, per germline. V dropped 3 bases and J dropped 4; count of bases not matched to a gene: 7. The CDR3 is 17 residues long. The CDR3 protein is CASSLATSGGPADTQYF. The CDR3 DNA sequence: TGTGCCAGCAGTTTGGCGACTAGCGGGGGGCCTGCAGATACGCAGTATTTT.